This TCR beta chain was recovered during a study of blood T cell repertoires in COVID-19. TCRdb's table, derived via immunoSEQ multiplex PCR, lists solely in-frame clones and lacks some. The sample contains tens of thousands of clones, about three quarters of which appear only once. Germline V gene data show CDR1 as SNHLY and CDR2 as FYNNEI. V trimming: 7 bases; J trimming: 7 bases; junction bases outside the gene matches: 14. The CDR3 length is 15 residues. Sequences were obtained from peripheral blood. This chain joins TRBV2 and TRBJ2-7, with 9 bases lining up with TRBD2. The origin of this receptor is a human donor in a cohort sampled during active COVID-19. The CDR3 DNA follows: TGTGCCAGCATCAAGGCTAGCGGGACCTGGGAGGAGCAGTACTTC. Translated: CASIKASGTWEEQYF.